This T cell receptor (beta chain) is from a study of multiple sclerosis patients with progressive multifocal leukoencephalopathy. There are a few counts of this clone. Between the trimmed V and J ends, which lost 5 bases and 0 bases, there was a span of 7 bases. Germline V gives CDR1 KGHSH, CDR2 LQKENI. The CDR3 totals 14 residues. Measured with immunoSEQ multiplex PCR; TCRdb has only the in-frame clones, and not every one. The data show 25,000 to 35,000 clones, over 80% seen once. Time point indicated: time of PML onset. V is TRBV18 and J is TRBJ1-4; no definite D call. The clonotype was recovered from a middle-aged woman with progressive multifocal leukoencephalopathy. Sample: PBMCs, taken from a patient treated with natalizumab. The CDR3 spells CASSRVATNEKLFF. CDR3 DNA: TGTGCCAGCTCAAGGGTTGCAACTAATGAAAAACTGTTTTTT.